This T cell receptor beta chain emerged from a study of graft-versus-host responses after intestinal transplantation. Study-level points and caveats: Maximum circulating GvH clone levels tracked with early post-transplant HvG decreases. Those patients showing graft-donor T cell macrochimerism displayed high graft-versus-host to host-versus-graft clonal ratios in allografts.

Clones were read by immunoSEQ multiplex PCR, and TCRdb kept only the in-frame ones, dropping some. The profile shows tens of thousands of clones, around 90% of them singletons. For this clone: Its specificity is not known.

The TCR originated in a human donor who received an intestinal transplant. Sequenced material: unstimulated CD4+ T cells sorted from spleen or lymph node cells, taken before intestinal transplant.

CDR3 nucleotides: TGTGCCAGCAGCTTAGTATGGGGGAGGTCTGAAGCTTTCTTT. It is translated as CASSLVWGRSEAFF. The chain combines TRBV11-2 with TRBJ1-1; TRBD1 might be the D (5 bases). The germline V gene has CDR1 SGHAT and CDR2 FQNNGV. CDR3 length: 14 residues. Trimming pared 1 base from V and 6 bases from J, leaving 12 bases between.